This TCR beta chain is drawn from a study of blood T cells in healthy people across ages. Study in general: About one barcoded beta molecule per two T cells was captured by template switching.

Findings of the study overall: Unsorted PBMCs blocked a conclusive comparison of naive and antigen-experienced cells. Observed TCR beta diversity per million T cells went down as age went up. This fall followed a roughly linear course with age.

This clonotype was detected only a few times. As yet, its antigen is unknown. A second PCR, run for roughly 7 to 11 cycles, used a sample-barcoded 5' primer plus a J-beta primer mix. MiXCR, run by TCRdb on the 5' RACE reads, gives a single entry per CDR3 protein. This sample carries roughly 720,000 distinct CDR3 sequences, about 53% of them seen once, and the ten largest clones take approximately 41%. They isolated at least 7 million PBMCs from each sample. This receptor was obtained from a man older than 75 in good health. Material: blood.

Here the CDR3 DNA reads TGTGCCAGCACCCCGACAGGGGGCAACTATGGCTACACCTTC. Translated, it gives CASTPTGGNYGYTF. This chain links TRBV7-2 with TRBJ1-2; 10 bases match TRBD1. With V trimmed by 7 bases and J by 2 bases, 4 bases remained unmatched. CDR3 length equals 14 residues. Germline V lookup: CDR1 SGHTA, CDR2 FQGNSA.